This T cell receptor (beta chain) was recovered during a study of cytomegalovirus exposure and HLA in healthy donors. At the level of the study: HLA-typed donors were the source of roughly 80 million unique TCRs held in an early data release.

Vbeta (60) and Jbeta (13) primers were used in the PCR. Repertoires were generated with immunoSEQ multiplex PCR, while TCRdb's copy carries only in-frame clones and drops some. The sample table sets out roughly 80,000 clones. Germline V gene sequence: CDR1 MNHEY, CDR2 SVGAGI. The CDR3 has 14 amino acids. V was pared by 5 bases and J by 13 bases, with 21 bases between. With regard to this clone: Its antigen remains unidentified.

Study-level results: Upon later analysis, TCR association rates were observed to vary by HLA locus, being highest for DRB1 and lowest for HLA-C.

Material: PBMCs. J is TRBJ2-4 and V is TRBV6-5; no firm D call. This TCR was sampled from a man aged 45-60 years in good health and CMV-seronegative. The CDR3 coding sequence is TGTGCCAGCAGTCGAACCCGGCAGGCATTATTCCAGTACTTC. It is translated as CASSRTRQALFQYF.